This TCR beta chain was captured in a study of shared clonotypes between healthy human individuals. Study results and caveats: Sorted-subset sequencing, rarefaction showed, was incomplete despite large depth.

Each of the donors was a healthy adult who was HIV-negative and had not had a recent acute infection or vaccination. CDR3 length: 19 amino acids. V shed 0 bases and J shed 1 base, with 21 bases lying between them. Germline V gives CDR1 MGHRA, CDR2 YSYEKL. Profiled with immunoSEQ multiplex PCR; TCRdb holds only in-frame clones, not every one. The data contain 2 million to 2.5 million clones, 90% to 95% of them singletons. A word on this clone: Its antigen is unidentified.

The rearrangement links TRBV4-1 to TRBJ1-1; D remains unclear. Source material: naive CD4+ T cells from PBMCs. Subset: CD45RA+ positively selected. The origin of this receptor is a man younger than 30 in good health. Some clones in this sample may be carry-over from other donors' samples. CDR3 region: CASSQDFRFLGAENTEAFF. CDR3 coding DNA: TGCGCCAGCAGCCAAGATTTTAGGTTCCTAGGTGCCGAGAACACTGAAGCTTTCTTT.